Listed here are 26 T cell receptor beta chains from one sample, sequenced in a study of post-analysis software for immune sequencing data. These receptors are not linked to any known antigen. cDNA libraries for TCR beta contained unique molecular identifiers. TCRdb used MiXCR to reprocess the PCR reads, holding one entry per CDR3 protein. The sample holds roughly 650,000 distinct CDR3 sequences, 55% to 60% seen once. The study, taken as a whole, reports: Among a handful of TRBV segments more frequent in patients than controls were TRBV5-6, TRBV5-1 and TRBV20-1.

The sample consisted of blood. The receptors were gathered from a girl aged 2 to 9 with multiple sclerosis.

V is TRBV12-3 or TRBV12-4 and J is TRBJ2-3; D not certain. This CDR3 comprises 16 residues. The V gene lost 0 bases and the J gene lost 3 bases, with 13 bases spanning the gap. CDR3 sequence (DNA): TGTGCCAGCAGTTTAGCGCTAGGAAAAGGGACAGATACGCAGTATTTT. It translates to CASSLALGKGTDTQYF.

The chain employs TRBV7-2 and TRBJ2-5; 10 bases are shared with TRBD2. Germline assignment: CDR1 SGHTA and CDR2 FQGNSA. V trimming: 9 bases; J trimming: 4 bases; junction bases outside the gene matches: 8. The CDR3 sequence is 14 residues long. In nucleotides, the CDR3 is TGTGCCAGTTCCGGACTAGCGGAGGGAGAGACCCAGTACTTC. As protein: CASSGLAEGETQYF.

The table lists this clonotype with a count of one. CDR3: CASSLDRGDSPLHF. As DNA, the CDR3 is TGTGCCAGCAGCTTAGATCGAGGGGATTCACCCCTCCACTTT. V gene TRBV11-2 combines with J gene TRBJ1-6; possible D gene TRBD1, 5 bases. Germline V lookup: CDR1 SGHAT, CDR2 FQNNGV. Trimming removed 0 bases at V and 8 bases at J, with 8 bases between. CDR3 length: 14 amino acids. The full variable domain, rest sourced from reference TRBV11-2 and TRBJ1-6, is EAGVAQSPRYKIIEKRQSVAFWCNPISGHATLYWYQQILGQGPKLLIQFQNNGVVDDSQLPKDRFSAERLKGVDSTLKIQPAKLEDSAVYLCASSLDRGDSPLHFGNGTRLTVT.

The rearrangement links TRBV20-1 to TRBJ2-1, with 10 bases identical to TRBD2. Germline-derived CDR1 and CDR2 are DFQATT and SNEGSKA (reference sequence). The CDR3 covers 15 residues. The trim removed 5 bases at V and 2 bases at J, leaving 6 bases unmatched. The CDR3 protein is CSAPKAGGPYNEQFF. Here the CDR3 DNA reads TGCAGTGCTCCCAAAGCGGGGGGGCCCTACAATGAGCAGTTCTTC.

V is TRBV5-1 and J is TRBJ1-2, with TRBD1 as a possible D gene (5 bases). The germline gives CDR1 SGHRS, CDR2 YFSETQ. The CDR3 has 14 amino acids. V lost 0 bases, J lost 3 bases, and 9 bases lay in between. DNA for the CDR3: TGCGCCAGCAGCTTGGGACAGAACCACTATGGCTACACCTTC. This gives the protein CASSLGQNHYGYTF.

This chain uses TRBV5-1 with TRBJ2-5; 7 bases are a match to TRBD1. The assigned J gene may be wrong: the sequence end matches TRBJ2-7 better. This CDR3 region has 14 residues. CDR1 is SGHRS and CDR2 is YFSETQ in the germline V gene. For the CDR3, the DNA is TGCGCCAGCAGCTTTGAGGACAGGACCTACGAGCAGTACTTC. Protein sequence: CASSFEDRTYEQYF.

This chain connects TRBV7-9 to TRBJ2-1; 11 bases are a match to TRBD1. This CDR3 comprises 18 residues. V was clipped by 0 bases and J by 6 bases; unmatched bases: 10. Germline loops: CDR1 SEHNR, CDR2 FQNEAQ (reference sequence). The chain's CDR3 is CASSLAIGTGGISNEQFF. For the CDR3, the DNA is TGTGCCAGCAGCTTAGCGATAGGGACAGGGGGAATTAGCAATGAGCAGTTCTTC.

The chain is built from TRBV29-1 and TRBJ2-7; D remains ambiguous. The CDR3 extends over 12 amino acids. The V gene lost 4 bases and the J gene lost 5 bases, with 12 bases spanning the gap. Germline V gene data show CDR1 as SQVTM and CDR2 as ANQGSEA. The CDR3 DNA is TGCAGCGTTGTGGGCAGTCCACACGAGCAGTACTTC. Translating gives CSVVGSPHEQYF.

The CDR3 DNA sequence: TGTGCCAGCAGCCGGCCTCCCACCTACGAGCAGTACTTC. It specifies CASSRPPTYEQYF. The V gene is TRBV3-1, the J gene TRBJ2-7; D remains unclear. CDR1 is LGHDT and CDR2 is YNNKEL in the germline V gene (reference sequence). Trimming took 4 bases from V and 2 from J, leaving 9 bases between them. CDR3 size: 13 residues.

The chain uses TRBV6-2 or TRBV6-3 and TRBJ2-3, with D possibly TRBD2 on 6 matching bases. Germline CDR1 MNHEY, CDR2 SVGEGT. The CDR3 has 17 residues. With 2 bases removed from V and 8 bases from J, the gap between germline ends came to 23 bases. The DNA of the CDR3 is TGTGCCAGCAGTTACCGACCGGCTAGCGAACGGCTTAGTACGCAGTATTTT. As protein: CASSYRPASERLSTQYF.

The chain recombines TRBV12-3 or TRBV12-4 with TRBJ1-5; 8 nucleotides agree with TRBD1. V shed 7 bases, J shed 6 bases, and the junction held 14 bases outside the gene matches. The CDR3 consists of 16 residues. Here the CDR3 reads CASTKSGQGHSQPQHF. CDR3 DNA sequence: TGTGCCAGCACCAAATCCGGACAGGGACATAGTCAGCCCCAGCATTTT.

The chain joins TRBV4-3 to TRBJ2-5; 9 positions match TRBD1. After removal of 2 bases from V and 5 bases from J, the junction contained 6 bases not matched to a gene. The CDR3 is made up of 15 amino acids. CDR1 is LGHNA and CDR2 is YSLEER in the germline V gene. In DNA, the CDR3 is TGCGCCAGCAGCCAACTGGGACAGGGAGGGGAGACCCAGTACTTC. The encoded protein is CASSQLGQGGETQYF.

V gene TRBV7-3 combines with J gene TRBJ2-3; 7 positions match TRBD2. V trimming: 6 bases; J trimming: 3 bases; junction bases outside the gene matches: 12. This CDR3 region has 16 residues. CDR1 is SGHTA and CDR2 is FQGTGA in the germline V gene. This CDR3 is CASSSSGGSVTDTQYF. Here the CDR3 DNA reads TGTGCCAGCAGTAGCTCTGGCGGGAGTGTAACAGATACGCAGTATTTT. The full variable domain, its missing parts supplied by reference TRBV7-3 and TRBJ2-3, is GAGVSQTPSNKVTEKGKYVELRCDPISGHTALYWYRQSLGQGPEFLIYFQGTGAADDSGLPNDRFFAVRPEGSVSTLKIQRTERGDSAVYLCASSSSGGSVTDTQYFGPGTRLTVL.

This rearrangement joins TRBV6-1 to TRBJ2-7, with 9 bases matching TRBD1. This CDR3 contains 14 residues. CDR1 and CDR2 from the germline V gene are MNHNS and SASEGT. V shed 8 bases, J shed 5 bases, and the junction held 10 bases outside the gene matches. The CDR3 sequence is CASPTGTGYDEQYF. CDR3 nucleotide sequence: TGTGCCAGCCCAACCGGGACAGGGTACGACGAGCAGTACTTC.

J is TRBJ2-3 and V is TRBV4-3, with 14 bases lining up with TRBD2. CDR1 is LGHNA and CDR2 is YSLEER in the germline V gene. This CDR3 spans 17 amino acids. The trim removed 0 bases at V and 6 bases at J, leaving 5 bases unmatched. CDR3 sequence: CASSQDGTSGGGDTQYF. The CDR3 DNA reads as TGCGCCAGCAGCCAAGATGGGACTAGCGGGGGTGGGGATACGCAGTATTTT.

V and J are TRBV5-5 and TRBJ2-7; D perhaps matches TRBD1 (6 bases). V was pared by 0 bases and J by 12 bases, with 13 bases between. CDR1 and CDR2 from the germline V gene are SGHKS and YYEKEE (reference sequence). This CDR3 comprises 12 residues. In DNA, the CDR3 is TGTGCCAGCAGCTTGGAGATGGAAGGGGGGTACTTC. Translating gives CASSLEMEGGYF.

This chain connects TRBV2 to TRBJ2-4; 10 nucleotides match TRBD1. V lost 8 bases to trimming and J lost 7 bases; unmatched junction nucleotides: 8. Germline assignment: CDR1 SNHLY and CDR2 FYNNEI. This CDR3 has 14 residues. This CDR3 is CASGRRTGGNIQYF. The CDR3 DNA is TGTGCCAGCGGGAGGAGGACAGGGGGGAACATTCAGTACTTC.

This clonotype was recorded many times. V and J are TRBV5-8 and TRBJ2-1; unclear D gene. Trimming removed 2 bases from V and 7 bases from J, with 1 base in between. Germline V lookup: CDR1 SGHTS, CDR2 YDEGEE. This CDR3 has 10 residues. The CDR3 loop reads CASSFNEQFF. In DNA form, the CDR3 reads TGTGCCAGCAGCTTTAATGAGCAGTTCTTC.

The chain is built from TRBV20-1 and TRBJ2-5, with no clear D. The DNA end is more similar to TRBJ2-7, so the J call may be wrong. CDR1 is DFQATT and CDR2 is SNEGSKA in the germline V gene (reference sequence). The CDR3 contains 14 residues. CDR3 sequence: CSARDSSQVYEQYF. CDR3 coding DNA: TGCAGTGCTAGAGATAGTTCGCAGGTATACGAGCAGTACTTC.

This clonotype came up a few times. The CDR3 protein is CSASKGVSTEAFF. CDR3 coding DNA: TGCAGTGCTTCGAAAGGGGTTAGCACTGAAGCTTTCTTT. The chain recombines TRBV20-1 with TRBJ1-1; D may be TRBD1 (5 bases). The CDR3 totals 13 residues. Germline V gene lookup returns CDR1 DFQATT and CDR2 SNEGSKA (reference sequence). V gave up 5 bases and J gave up 4 bases, with 14 bases separating them.

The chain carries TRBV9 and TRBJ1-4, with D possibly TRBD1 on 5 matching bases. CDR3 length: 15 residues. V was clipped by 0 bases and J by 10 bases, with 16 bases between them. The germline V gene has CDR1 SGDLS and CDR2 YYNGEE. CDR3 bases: TGTGCCAGCAGCGTAGACGCAGGGAGGGGCGCAAAACTGTTTTTT. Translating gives CASSVDAGRGAKLFF.

The DNA for the CDR3 is TGCAGCGTTTCCTTTCCGACAGGATCCCCCTACAATGAGCAGTTCTTC. Translation gives CSVSFPTGSPYNEQFF. The rearrangement links TRBV29-1 to TRBJ2-1; perhaps TRBD1 as D (6 bases). With 5 bases removed from V and 2 bases from J, the gap between germline ends came to 19 bases. There are 16 residues in the CDR3. CDR1 and CDR2 from the germline V gene are SQVTM and ANQGSEA.

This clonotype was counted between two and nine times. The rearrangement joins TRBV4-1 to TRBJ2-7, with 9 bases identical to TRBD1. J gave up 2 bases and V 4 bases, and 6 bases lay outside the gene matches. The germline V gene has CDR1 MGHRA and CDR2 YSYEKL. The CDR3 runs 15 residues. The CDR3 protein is CASSLQGTGTYEQYF. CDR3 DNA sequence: TGCGCCAGCAGCCTGCAAGGGACAGGGACCTACGAGCAGTACTTC.

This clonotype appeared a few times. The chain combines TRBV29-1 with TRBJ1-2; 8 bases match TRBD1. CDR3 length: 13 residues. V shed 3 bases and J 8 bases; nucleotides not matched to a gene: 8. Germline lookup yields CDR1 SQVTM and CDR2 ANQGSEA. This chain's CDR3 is CSVDRTGRGGYTF. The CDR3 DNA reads TGCAGCGTTGACCGGACAGGGCGTGGAGGCTACACCTTC.

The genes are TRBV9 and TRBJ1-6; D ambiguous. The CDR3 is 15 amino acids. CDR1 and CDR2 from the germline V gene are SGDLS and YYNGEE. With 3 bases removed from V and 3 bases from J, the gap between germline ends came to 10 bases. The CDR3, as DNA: TGTGCCAGCAGCGCCGGTGTTGACTATAATTCACCCCTCCACTTT. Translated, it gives CASSAGVDYNSPLHF.

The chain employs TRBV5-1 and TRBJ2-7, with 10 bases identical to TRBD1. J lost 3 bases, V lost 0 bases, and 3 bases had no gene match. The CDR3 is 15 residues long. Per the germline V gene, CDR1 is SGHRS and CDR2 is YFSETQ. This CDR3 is CASSLGDRGVYEQYF. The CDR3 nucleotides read TGCGCCAGCAGCTTGGGGGACAGGGGCGTCTACGAGCAGTACTTC. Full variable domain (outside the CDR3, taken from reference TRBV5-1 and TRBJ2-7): KAGVTQTPRYLIKTRGQQVTLSCSPISGHRSVSWYQQTPGQGLQFLFEYFSETQRNKGNFPGRFSGRQFSNSRSEMNVSTLELGDSALYLCASSLGDRGVYEQYFGPGTRLTVT.